This T cell receptor (beta chain) was observed in a study of CD8 T cells in ankylosing spondylitis. Study-wide points: Significant enrichment of disease-linked clones was reportedly seen in matched ankylosing spondylitis synovial fluid. A TCR beta motif of several highly homologous variants appeared characteristic of ankylosing spondylitis blood.

This CDR3 region has 15 residues. V lost 5 bases and J lost 2, with 15 bases in between. This clonotype was counted ten times or more. What it binds is not known. One entry per CDR3 protein, called by TCRdb with MiXCR from the 5' RACE reads. Counted here are 150,000 to 200,000 distinct CDR3 sequences, about 20% occurring once; the ten biggest clones make up roughly 4%. Specimen: blood, either unsorted or a sorted T cell fraction (not recorded which). This sequence originates from a male donor aged 10 to 30 with ankylosing spondylitis or in good health (not recorded which). The chain recombines TRBV12-3 or TRBV12-4 with TRBJ1-1; D is uncertain. CDR3 sequence (DNA): TGTGCCAGCAGTCTCATAAGCGGGAGAAACACTGAAGCTTTCTTT. Protein product: CASSLISGRNTEAFF.